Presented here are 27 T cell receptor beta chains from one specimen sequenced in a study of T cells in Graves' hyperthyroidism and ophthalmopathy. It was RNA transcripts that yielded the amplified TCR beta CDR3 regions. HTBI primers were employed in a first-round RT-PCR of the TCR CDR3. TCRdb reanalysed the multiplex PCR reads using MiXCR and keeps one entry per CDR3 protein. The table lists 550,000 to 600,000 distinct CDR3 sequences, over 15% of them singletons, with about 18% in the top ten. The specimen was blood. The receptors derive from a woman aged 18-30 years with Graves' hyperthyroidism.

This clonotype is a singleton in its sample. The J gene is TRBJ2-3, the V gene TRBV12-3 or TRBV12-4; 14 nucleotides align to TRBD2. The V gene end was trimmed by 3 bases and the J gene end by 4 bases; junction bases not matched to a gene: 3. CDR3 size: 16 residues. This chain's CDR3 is CASSFGLAGGADTQYF. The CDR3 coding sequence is TGTGCCAGCAGTTTTGGACTAGCGGGAGGAGCAGATACGCAGTATTTT.

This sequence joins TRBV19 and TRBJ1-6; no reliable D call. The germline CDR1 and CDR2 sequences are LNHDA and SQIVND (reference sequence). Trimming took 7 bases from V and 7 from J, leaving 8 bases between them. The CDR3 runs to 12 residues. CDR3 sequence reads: CASKNGNSPLHF. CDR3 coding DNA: TGTGCCAGTAAAAATGGCAATTCACCCCTCCACTTT.

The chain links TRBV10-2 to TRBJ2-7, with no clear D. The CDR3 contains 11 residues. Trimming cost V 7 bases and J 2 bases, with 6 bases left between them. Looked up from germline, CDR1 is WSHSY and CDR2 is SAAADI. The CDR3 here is CASTSAYEQYF. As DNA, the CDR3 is TGCGCCAGCACGTCGGCCTACGAGCAGTACTTC.

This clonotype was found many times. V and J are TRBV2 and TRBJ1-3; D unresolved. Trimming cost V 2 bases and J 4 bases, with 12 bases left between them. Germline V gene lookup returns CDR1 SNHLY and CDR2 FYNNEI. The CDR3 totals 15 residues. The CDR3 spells CASSEYSRGGNTIYF. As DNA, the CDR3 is TGTGCCAGCAGTGAATACTCCCGCGGCGGAAACACCATATATTTT.

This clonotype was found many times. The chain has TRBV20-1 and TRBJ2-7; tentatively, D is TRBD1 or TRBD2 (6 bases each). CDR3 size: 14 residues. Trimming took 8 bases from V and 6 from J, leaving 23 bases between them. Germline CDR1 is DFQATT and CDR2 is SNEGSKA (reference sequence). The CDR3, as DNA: TGCAGTCGGGGGCGGGACCTCCTAGGGGGCGAGCAGTACTTC. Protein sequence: CSRGRDLLGGEQYF.

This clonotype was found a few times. The CDR3 reads CSARDTTRSNGELFF. CDR3 DNA sequence: TGCAGTGCTAGAGATACTACTAGATCGAACGGGGAGCTGTTTTTT. J is TRBJ2-2 and V is TRBV20-1, with D possibly TRBD2 on 5 matching bases. Germline CDR1 is DFQATT and CDR2 is SNEGSKA (reference sequence). Trimming removed 0 bases from V and 7 bases from J, with 15 bases in between. There are 15 residues in the CDR3.

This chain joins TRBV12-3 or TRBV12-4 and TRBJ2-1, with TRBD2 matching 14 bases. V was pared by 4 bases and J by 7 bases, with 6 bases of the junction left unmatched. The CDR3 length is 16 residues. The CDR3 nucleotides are TGTGCCAGCAGTTCTCGGACTAGCGGGGGGCCGAATGAGCAGTTCTTC. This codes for CASSSRTSGGPNEQFF.

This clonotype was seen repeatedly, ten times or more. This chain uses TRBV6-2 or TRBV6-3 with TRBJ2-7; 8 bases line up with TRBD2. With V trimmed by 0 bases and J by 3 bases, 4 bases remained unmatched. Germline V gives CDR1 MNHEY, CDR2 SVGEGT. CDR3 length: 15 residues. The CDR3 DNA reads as TGTGCCAGCAGTTACTCTACTAGCGGAGACTACGAGCAGTACTTC. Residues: CASSYSTSGDYEQYF.

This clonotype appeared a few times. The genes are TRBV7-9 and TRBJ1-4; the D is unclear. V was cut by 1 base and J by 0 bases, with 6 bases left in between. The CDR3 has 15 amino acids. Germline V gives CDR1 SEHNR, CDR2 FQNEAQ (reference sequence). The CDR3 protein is CASSLVEATNEKLFF. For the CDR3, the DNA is TGTGCCAGCAGCTTAGTTGAGGCAACTAATGAAAAACTGTTTTTT.

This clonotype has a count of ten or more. CDR3 coding DNA: TGTGCCAGCAGCCCAGCCAAAAACATTCAGTACTTC. Translated: CASSPAKNIQYF. V and J are TRBV6-1 and TRBJ2-4; D unresolved. The CDR3 has 12 amino acids. In germline, CDR1 is MNHNS, CDR2 SASEGT. V lost 6 bases to trimming and J lost 0 bases, with 3 bases between them.

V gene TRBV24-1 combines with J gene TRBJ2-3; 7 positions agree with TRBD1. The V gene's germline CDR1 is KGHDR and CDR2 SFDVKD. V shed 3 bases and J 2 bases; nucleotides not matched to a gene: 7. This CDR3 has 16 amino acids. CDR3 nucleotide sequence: TGTGCCACCAGTGATGCATCGACAGGGTTCACAGATACGCAGTATTTT. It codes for CATSDASTGFTDTQYF.

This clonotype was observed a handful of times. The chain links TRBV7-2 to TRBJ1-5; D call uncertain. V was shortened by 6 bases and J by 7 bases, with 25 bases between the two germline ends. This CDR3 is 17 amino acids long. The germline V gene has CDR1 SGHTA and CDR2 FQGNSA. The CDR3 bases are TGTGCCAGCAGTTTTAGCGAGGTGCGGACCCGGGGACAGCCCCAGCATTTT. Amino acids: CASSFSEVRTRGQPQHF.

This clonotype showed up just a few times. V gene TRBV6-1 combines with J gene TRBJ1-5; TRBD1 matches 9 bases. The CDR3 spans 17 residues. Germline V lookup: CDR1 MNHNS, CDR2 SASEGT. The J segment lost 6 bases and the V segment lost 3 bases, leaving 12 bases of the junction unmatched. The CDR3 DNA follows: TGTGCCAGCAGTGAGAGGGACAGGGCTGCGAGGGGTCAGCCCCAGCATTTT. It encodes CASSERDRAARGQPQHF.

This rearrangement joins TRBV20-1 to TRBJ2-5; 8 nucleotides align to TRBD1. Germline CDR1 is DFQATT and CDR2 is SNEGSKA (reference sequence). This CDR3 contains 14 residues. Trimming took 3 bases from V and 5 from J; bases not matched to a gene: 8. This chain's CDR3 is CSASAWTGKETQYF. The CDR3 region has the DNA TGCAGTGCTAGTGCCTGGACAGGGAAGGAGACCCAGTACTTC.

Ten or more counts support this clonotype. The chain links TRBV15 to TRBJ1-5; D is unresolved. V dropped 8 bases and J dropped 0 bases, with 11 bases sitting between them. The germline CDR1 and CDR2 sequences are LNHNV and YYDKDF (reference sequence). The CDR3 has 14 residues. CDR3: CATGNLYSNQPQHF. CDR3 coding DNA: TGTGCCACCGGGAATCTTTATAGCAATCAGCCCCAGCATTTT.

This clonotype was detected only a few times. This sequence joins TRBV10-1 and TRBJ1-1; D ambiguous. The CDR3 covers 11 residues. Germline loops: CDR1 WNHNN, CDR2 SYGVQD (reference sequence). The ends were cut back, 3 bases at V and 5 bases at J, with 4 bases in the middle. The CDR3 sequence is CASSDGTEAFF. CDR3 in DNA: TGCGCCAGCAGTGATGGGACTGAAGCTTTCTTT.

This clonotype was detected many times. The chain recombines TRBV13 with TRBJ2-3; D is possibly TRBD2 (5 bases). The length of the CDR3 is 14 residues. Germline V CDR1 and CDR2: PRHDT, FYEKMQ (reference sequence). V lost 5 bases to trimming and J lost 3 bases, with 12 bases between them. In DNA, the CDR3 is TGTGCCAGCAGCCTAACCGGACTGACAGATACGCAGTATTTT. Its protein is CASSLTGLTDTQYF.

The CDR3 nucleotides read TGTGCCAGCAGTACCGGGACTAGCGGGACCAGCTCCTACAATGAGCAGTTCTTC. It translates to CASSTGTSGTSSYNEQFF. This rearrangement joins TRBV28 to TRBJ2-1, with 13 positions matching TRBD2. Trimming at V came to 5 bases and at J to 0 bases, leaving 7 bases not matched to a gene. Germline V gene data show CDR1 as MDHEN and CDR2 as SYDVKM. This CDR3 has 18 residues.

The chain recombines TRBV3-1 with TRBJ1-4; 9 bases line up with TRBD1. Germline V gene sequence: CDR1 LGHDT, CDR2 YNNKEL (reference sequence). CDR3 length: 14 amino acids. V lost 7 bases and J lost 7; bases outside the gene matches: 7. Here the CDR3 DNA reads TGTGCCAGCAAAGGACAGGGGCTCGGTGAAAAACTGTTTTTT. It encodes CASKGQGLGEKLFF.

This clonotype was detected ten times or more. The CDR3 region has the DNA TGTGCCAGCAGCCAAGAAGGTAGACTAGCGGGAGTTGACGAGCAGTACTTC. Protein product: CASSQEGRLAGVDEQYF. This chain connects TRBV4-2 to TRBJ2-7; 12 nucleotides align to TRBD2. J gave up 5 bases and V 0 bases, and 8 bases lay outside the gene matches. Germline V gene lookup returns CDR1 LGHNA and CDR2 YNFKEQ. The CDR3 is made up of 17 amino acids.

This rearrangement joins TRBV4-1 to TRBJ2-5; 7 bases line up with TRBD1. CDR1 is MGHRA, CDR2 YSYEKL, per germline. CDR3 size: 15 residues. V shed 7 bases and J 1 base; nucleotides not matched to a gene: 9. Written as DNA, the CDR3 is TGCGCCAGCAAGGATCTAGGGACAGTCCAAGAGACCCAGTACTTC. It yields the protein CASKDLGTVQETQYF.

The CDR3 sequence: CASSSAERTNEKLFF. The CDR3 coding sequence is TGTGCCAGCAGTTCCGCCGAAAGAACTAATGAAAAACTGTTTTTT. The rearrangement joins TRBV12-3 or TRBV12-4 to TRBJ1-4; no firm D call. CDR3 length equals 15 residues. V shed 4 bases and J shed 1 base, with 10 bases lying between them.

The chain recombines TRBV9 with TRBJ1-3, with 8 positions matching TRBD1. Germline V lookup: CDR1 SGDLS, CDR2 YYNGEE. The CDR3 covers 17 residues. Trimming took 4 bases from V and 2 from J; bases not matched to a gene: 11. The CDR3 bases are TGTGCCAGCAGCACGTCGACAGGGGCAAGTGCTGGAAACACCATATATTTT. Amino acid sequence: CASSTSTGASAGNTIYF.

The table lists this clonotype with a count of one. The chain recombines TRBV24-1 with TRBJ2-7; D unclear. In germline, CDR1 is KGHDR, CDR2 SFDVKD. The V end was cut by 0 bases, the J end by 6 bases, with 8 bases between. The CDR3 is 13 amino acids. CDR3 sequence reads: CATSDLPRSEQYF. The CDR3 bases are TGTGCCACCAGTGATTTGCCTAGGAGCGAGCAGTACTTC.

The CDR3 bases are TGCGCCAGCAGCCAAGATTCGAGGGAATATACTTTCTACAATGAGCAGTTCTTC. Protein sequence: CASSQDSREYTFYNEQFF. V usage is TRBV4-3 and J usage is TRBJ2-1, with D possibly being TRBD2 (5 bases). The CDR3 length is 18 residues. Per the germline V gene, CDR1 is LGHNA and CDR2 is YSLEER. Trimming cost V 0 bases and J 3 bases, with 18 bases left between them.

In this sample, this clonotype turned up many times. CDR3 loop: CSASLTVRETQYF. The CDR3 DNA reads as TGCAGTGCTAGTTTGACGGTCAGGGAGACCCAGTACTTC. This chain uses TRBV20-1 with TRBJ2-5; no definite D call. The V gene lost 3 bases and the J gene lost 5 bases, with 13 bases spanning the gap. The CDR3 length is 13 residues. Germline CDR1 reads DFQATT; CDR2 reads SNEGSKA (reference sequence).

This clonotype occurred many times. DNA of the CDR3: TGTGCCAGCAGTTTTCTGAGGGCGGATCAGCCCCAGCATTTT. Translated, it gives CASSFLRADQPQHF. V is TRBV28 and J is TRBJ1-5; D ambiguous. Germline CDR1 and CDR2: MDHEN and SYDVKM. The CDR3 totals 14 residues. The V end was cut by 3 bases, the J end by 5 bases, with 11 bases between.